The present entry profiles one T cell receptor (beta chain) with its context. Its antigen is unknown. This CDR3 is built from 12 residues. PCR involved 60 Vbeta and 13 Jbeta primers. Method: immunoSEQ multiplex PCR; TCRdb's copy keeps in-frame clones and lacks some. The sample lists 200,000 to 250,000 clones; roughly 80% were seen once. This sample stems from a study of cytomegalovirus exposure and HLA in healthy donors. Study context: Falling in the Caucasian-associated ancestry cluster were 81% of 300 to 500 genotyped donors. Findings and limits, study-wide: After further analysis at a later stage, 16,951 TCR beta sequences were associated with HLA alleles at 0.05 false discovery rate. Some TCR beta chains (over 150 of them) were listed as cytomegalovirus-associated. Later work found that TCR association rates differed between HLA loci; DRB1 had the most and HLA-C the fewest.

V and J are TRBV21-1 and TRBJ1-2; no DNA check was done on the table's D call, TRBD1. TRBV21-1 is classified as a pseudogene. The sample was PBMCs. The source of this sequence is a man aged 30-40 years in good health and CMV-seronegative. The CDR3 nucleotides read TGTGCCAGCAGCACCGGGACAATTGGCTACACCTTC. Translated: CASSTGTIGYTF.